The 18 T cell receptor beta chains in this list originate from one sample, sequenced in a study of blood T cells in healthy people across ages. Then a second PCR, running about 6 to 11 cycles, was carried out with a sample-barcoded 5' primer and a J-beta primer mix. TCRdb reprocessed the 5' RACE reads with MiXCR, giving one entry per CDR3 protein. This table has 1.5 million to 2 million distinct CDR3 sequences, about 39% appearing once. The specimen sequenced was blood. Receptors were obtained from a human donor in good health.

At least ten counts were recorded for this clonotype. The V gene is TRBV4-1, the J gene TRBJ2-1; D may be TRBD1 (5 bases). The CDR3 sequence is 15 residues long. V gave up 0 bases and J gave up 3 bases, with 9 bases separating them. Per germline, CDR1 MGHRA and CDR2 YSYEKL. The CDR3 region is CASSQDPQGYNEQFF. The CDR3 bases are TGCGCCAGCAGCCAAGATCCCCAGGGCTACAATGAGCAGTTCTTC.

This clonotype has only a few counts. This rearrangement joins TRBV28 to TRBJ2-7, with 7 nucleotides matching TRBD1. Looked up from germline, CDR1 is MDHEN and CDR2 is SYDVKM. V lost 8 bases, J lost 4 bases, and 5 bases stayed unmatched. CDR3 length: 12 residues. CDR3 region: CASEGQRYEQYF. The CDR3 DNA reads as TGTGCCAGCGAGGGACAGAGGTACGAGCAGTACTTC.

The V gene is TRBV6-5, the J gene TRBJ1-2; perhaps TRBD1 as D (5 bases). With 2 bases removed from V and 0 bases from J, the gap between germline ends came to 16 bases. Germline assignment: CDR1 MNHEY and CDR2 SVGAGI. The CDR3 has 17 residues. The CDR3 reads CASSYTLITGANYGYTF. The CDR3 nucleotides read TGTGCCAGCAGTTACACACTGATAACAGGCGCTAACTATGGCTACACCTTC.

The chain carries TRBV15 and TRBJ2-1; the D is unclear. The CDR3 loop spans 13 amino acids. Looked up from germline, CDR1 is LNHNV and CDR2 is YYDKDF (reference sequence). The V and J ends lost 5 bases and 8 bases respectively, with 13 bases between them. CDR3 nucleotide sequence: TGTGCCACCAGCGGAATCTTCAGGTATGAGCAGTTCTTC. As protein: CATSGIFRYEQFF.

This clonotype was observed a few times. The V gene is TRBV3-1, the J gene TRBJ1-2; D is unclear. The CDR3 has 15 residues. Germline values: CDR1 LGHDT, CDR2 YNNKEL (reference sequence). The V end was cut by 1 base, the J end by 1 base, with 10 bases between. This CDR3 reads CASSQGGYGNYGYTF. The CDR3 nucleotides are TGTGCCAGCAGCCAAGGAGGGTACGGTAACTATGGCTACACCTTC.

This rearrangement joins TRBV10-3 to TRBJ1-5; D is unresolved. Trimming took 8 bases from V and 3 from J, leaving 17 bases between them. The CDR3 totals 15 residues. CDR1 and CDR2 (germline): ENHRY, SYGVKD. CDR3 in DNA: TGTGCCATCTCCAAAACCGGGGATCCCAATCAGCCCCAGCATTTT. This sequence encodes CAISKTGDPNQPQHF.

The rearrangement uses TRBV4-3 and TRBJ1-1; D unclear. V lost 0 bases and J 7 bases, leaving 12 bases between the germline ends. The CDR3 sequence is 14 residues long. In germline, CDR1 is LGHNA, CDR2 YSLEER. The CDR3 DNA sequence: TGCGCCAGCAGCCAAGATGCGGGTAGAGATGAAGCTTTCTTT. As protein: CASSQDAGRDEAFF.

The chain joins TRBV5-1 to TRBJ2-4; 9 bases fit TRBD1. The end of the DNA is better explained by TRBJ2-7, so the J call may be wrong. The CDR3 runs 15 residues. Germline V gene sequence: CDR1 SGHRS, CDR2 YFSETQ. The CDR3 is CASSPGDRDAYEQYF. In DNA, the CDR3 is TGCGCCAGCTCGCCAGGGGACAGGGATGCCTACGAGCAGTACTTC.

This clonotype was recorded at least ten times. The J gene is TRBJ2-2, the V gene TRBV4-1; D not certain. Germline values: CDR1 MGHRA, CDR2 YSYEKL. V was shortened by 4 bases and J by 6 bases, with 15 bases between the two germline ends. The length of the CDR3 is 15 residues. The DNA for the CDR3 is TGCGCCAGCAGCCGTGAAGGGATTAGTGCCGGGGAGCTGTTTTTT. It encodes CASSREGISAGELFF.

This clonotype occurred a few times. The chain joins TRBV7-2 to TRBJ1-1; TRBD1 agrees at 7 bases. The CDR3 is 15 residues long. The germline gives CDR1 SGHTA, CDR2 FQGNSA. The V segment lost 6 bases and the J segment 1 base; nucleotides outside the gene matches: 8. The CDR3 region has the DNA TGTGCCAGCAGGTCCCATGGGACAGCGAACACTGAAGCTTTCTTT. Translation: CASRSHGTANTEAFF.

CDR3 residues: CASILGFDRTDTQYF. The DNA for the CDR3 is TGCGCCAGCATTCTGGGGTTCGATCGCACAGATACGCAGTATTTT. This chain links TRBV5-1 with TRBJ2-3; D unresolved. Trimming took off 6 bases at V and 1 base at J, with 15 bases between the two ends. CDR1 is SGHRS, CDR2 YFSETQ, per germline. The CDR3 is made up of 15 amino acids. Full variable domain (outside the CDR3, taken from reference TRBV5-1 and TRBJ2-3): KAGVTQTPRYLIKTRGQQVTLSCSPISGHRSVSWYQQTPGQGLQFLFEYFSETQRNKGNFPGRFSGRQFSNSRSEMNVSTLELGDSALYLCASILGFDRTDTQYFGPGTRLTVL.

The chain uses TRBV6-5 and TRBJ2-3; 8 positions match TRBD2. Trimming at V came to 7 bases and at J to 11 bases, leaving 20 bases not matched to a gene. Germline V gene sequence: CDR1 MNHEY, CDR2 SVGAGI. The CDR3 is made up of 16 amino acids. CDR3 residues: CASTSRSGGSYNEQYF. As DNA, the CDR3 is TGTGCCAGCACCTCCAGAAGCGGGGGCTCCTACAATGAGCAGTATTTT.

The CDR3 nucleotides read TGTGCCAGCAGTCCCCTTTTTCAGGGGAGAAACGGGATTTACAATGAGCAGTTCTTC. As protein: CASSPLFQGRNGIYNEQFF. The rearrangement uses TRBV27 and TRBJ2-1; maybe TRBD1 (6 bases). V lost 5 bases, J lost 4 bases, and 27 bases lay in between. Per germline, CDR1 MNHEY and CDR2 SMNVEV (reference sequence). The CDR3 has 19 amino acids.

This chain links TRBV12-3 or TRBV12-4 with TRBJ2-3; no clear D. CDR3 length: 14 residues. V lost 3 bases to trimming and J lost 2 bases, with 9 bases between them. The CDR3 reads CASSLYQNTDTQYF. The CDR3 DNA is TGTGCCAGCAGTTTGTATCAGAACACAGATACGCAGTATTTT.

The chain recombines TRBV5-1 with TRBJ2-7; D uncertain. This CDR3 has 13 residues. From germline, CDR1 is SGHRS and CDR2 YFSETQ. The V end lost 3 bases, the J end lost 3 bases, and 10 bases lay between the germline ends. The CDR3 loop is CASSSSLHYEQYF. Written as DNA, the CDR3 is TGCGCCAGCAGCTCTTCCCTACACTACGAGCAGTACTTC.

The rearrangement uses TRBV20-1 and TRBJ2-7, with TRBD1 identical over 11 bases. In germline, CDR1 is DFQATT, CDR2 SNEGSKA (reference sequence). With V trimmed by 4 bases and J by 3 bases, 8 bases remained unmatched. The CDR3 runs 15 residues. In nucleotides, the CDR3 is TGCAGTGCTATTGACGGGACAGGGGGATTCTACGAGCAGTACTTC. Translation gives CSAIDGTGGFYEQYF.

Only one count was recorded for this clonotype. J is TRBJ2-5 and V is TRBV12-3 or TRBV12-4; tentatively, D is TRBD1 (5 bases). CDR3 length: 15 amino acids. V lost 6 bases, J lost 3 bases, and 17 bases lay in between. CDR3 sequence: CASSPGWAREETQYF. The CDR3 nucleotides are TGTGCCAGCAGCCCAGGGTGGGCGCGTGAAGAGACCCAGTACTTC.

The CDR3 DNA reads as TGTGCCAGCAGCCACACACAGGGACAGGGGAAAGAGACCCAGTACTTC. This gives the protein CASSHTQGQGKETQYF. V and J are TRBV3-1 and TRBJ2-5, with 10 positions matching TRBD1. Looked up from germline, CDR1 is LGHDT and CDR2 is YNNKEL (reference sequence). CDR3 length equals 16 residues. V lost 3 bases, J lost 3 bases, and 7 bases stayed unmatched.